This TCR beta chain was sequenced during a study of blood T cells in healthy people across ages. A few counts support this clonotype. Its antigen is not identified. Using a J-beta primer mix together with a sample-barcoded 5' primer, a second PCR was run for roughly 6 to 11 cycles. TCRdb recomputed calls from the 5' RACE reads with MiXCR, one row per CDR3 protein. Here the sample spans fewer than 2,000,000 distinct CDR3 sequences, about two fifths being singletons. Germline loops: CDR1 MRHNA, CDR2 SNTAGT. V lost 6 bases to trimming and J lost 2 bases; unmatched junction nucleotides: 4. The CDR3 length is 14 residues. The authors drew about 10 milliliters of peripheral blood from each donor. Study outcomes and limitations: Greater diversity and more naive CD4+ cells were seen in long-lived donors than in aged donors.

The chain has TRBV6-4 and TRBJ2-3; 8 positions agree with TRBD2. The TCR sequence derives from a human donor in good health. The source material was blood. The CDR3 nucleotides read TGTGCCAGCAGCGAGCGGGGGATCACAGATACGCAGTATTTT. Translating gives CASSERGITDTQYF.